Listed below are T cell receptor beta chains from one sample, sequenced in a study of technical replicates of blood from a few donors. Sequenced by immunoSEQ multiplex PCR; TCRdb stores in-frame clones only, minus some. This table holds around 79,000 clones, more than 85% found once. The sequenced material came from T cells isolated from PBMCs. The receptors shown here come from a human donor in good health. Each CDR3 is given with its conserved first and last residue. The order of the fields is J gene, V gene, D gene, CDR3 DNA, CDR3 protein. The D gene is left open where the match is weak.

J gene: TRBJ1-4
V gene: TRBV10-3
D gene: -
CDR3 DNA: TGTGCCATCAGCCCGAATGAAGAACACCCCCTGTTTTTT
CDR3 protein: CAISPNEEHPLFF

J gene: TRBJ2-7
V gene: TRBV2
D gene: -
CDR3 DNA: TGTGCCAGCAGTGAAATCCCGGGATCGATCTCCTACGAGCAGTACTTC
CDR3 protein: CASSEIPGSISYEQYF

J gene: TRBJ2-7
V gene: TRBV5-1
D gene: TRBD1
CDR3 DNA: TGCGCCAGCAGCTTGGCGCCCGGGACAGGGACCTACGAGCAGTACTTC
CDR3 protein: CASSLAPGTGTYEQYF

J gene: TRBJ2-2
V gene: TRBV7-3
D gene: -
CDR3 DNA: TGTGCCAGCAGCTTAATAAACAGGGAAGGCGGGGAGCTGTTTTTT
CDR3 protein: CASSLINREGGELFF

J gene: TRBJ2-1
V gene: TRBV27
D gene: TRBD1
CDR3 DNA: TGTGCCAGCACCATGGGGACAGGGGCTGTTAATGAGCAGTTCTTC
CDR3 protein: CASTMGTGAVNEQFF

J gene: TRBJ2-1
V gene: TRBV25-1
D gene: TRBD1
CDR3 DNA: TGTGCCAGCAGTGAGCAGGGGGCTAGGAATGAGCAGTTCTTC
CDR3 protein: CASSEQGARNEQFF

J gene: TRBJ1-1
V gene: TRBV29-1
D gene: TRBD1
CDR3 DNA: TGCAGCGTGGCGACAGGGGGCTTGAACACTGAAGCTTTCTTT
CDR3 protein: CSVATGGLNTEAFF

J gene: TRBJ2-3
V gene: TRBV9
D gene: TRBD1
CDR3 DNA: TGTGCCAGCAGCGTAGTCCCCAGGGGGCAGCCAGATACGCAGTATTTT
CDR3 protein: CASSVVPRGQPDTQYF

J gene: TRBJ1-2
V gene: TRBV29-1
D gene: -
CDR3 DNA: TGCAGCGTGGACAGTTTCGACTATGGCTACACCTTC
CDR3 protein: CSVDSFDYGYTF

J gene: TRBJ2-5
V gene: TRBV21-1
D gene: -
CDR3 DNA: TGTGCCAGCAGCAAAGACAGGGGATGGGAGACCCAGTACTTC
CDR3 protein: CASSKDRGWETQYF

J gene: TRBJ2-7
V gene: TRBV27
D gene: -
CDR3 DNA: TGTGCCAGCAGTCCAGGACAGAGAAGAACCTACGAGCAGTACTTC
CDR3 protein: CASSPGQRRTYEQYF

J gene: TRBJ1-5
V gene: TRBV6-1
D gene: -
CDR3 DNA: TGTGCCAGCAGTGAAACGGTTAATCAGCCCCAGCATTTT
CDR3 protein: CASSETVNQPQHF

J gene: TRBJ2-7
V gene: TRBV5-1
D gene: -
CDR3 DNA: TGCGCCAGCAGAGGCAGGGTGTACGAGCAGTACTTC
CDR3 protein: CASRGRVYEQYF

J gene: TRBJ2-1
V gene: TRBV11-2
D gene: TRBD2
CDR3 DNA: TGTGCCAGCAGCCCGCAAATGATTAGCGGGAGTGGATCCTACAATGAGCAGTTCTTC
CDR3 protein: CASSPQMISGSGSYNEQFF